Many counts were recorded for the clone carrying this T cell receptor (beta chain). Its target is not known. CAS ≥3, NOSPECS ≥4, moderate-to-severe activity and duration under 3 months marked donors with ophthalmopathy. Other autoimmune disease, uncontrolled infection, pregnancy and lactation led to exclusion. This entry belongs to a study of Graves' ophthalmopathy and Graves' hyperthyroidism. The study, taken as a whole, reports: Detection in blood was also observed for most expanded thyroid clonotypes above 0.001 frequency.

RNA transcripts served as template for amplifying TCR beta CDR3 sequences. RT-PCR in the first round used HTBI primers; a second-round multiplex PCR followed. TCRdb itself ran the multiplex PCR reads through MiXCR, one entry per CDR3 protein. The data show over 200,000 distinct CDR3 sequences, under 30% seen once. The CDR3 loop spans 13 amino acids. V was pared by 8 bases and J by 5 bases, with 7 bases of the junction left unmatched. This chain uses TRBV12-3 or TRBV12-4 with TRBJ2-5; TRBD1 matches 8 bases. Material for sequencing was peripheral blood. The sequence was collected from a man in his fifties with Graves' ophthalmopathy. CDR3 DNA sequence: TGTGCCAGCCTAGGGACAGGCTTGGAGACCCAGTACTTC. Translated: CASLGTGLETQYF.